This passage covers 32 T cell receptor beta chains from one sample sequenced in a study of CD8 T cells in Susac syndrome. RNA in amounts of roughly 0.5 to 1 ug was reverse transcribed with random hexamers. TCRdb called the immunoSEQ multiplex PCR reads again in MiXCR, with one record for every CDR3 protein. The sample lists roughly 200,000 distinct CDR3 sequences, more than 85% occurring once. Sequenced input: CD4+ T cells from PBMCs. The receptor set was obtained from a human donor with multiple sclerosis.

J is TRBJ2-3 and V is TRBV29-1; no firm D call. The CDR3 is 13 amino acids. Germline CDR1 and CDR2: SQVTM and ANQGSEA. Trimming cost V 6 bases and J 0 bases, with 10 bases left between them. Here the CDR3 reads CSVHGASTDTQYF. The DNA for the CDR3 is TGCAGCGTCCACGGTGCTAGCACAGATACGCAGTATTTT.

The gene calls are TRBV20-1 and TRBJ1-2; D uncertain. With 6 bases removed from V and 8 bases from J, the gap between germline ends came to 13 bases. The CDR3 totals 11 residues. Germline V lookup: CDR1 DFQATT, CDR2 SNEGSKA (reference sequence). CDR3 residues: CSAPQVGGYTF. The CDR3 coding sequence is TGCAGTGCCCCCCAGGTGGGGGGCTACACCTTC.

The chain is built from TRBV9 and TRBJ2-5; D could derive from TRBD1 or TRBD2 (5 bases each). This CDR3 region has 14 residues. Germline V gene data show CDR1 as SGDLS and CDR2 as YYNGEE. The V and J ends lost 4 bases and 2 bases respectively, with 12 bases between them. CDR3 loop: CASSSRWGQETQYF. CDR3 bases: TGTGCCAGCAGCTCACGATGGGGGCAAGAGACCCAGTACTTC.

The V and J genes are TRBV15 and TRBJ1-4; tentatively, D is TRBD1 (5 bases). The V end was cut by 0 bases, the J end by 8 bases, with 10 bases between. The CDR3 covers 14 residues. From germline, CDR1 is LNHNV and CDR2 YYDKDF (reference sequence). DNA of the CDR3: TGTGCCACCAGCAGAGATTGGGGGGAGGAAAAACTGTTTTTT. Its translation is CATSRDWGEEKLFF.

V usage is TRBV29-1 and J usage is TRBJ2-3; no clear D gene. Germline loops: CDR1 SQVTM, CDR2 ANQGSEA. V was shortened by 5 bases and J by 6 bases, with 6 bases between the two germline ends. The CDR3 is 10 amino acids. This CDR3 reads CSVLFDTQYF. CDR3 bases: TGCAGCGTTCTGTTCGATACGCAGTATTTT.

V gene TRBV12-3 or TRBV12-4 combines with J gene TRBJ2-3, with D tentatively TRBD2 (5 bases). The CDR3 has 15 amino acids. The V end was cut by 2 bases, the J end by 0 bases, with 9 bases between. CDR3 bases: TGTGCCAGCAGTTTACGGGATCAGAGCACAGATACGCAGTATTTT. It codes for CASSLRDQSTDTQYF.

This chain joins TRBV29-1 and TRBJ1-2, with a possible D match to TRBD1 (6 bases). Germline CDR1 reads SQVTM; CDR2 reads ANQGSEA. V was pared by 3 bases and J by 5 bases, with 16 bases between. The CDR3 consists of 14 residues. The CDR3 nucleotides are TGCAGCGTTGAGGGGGCCGGGGGTAGATATGGCTACACCTTC. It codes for CSVEGAGGRYGYTF.

As DNA, the CDR3 is TGTGCCAGCAGGGGACAGGCTTGGTACACTGAAGCTTTCTTT. This gives the protein CASRGQAWYTEAFF. V is TRBV2 and J is TRBJ1-1; 8 bases are shared with TRBD1. This CDR3 region has 14 residues. Looked up from germline, CDR1 is SNHLY and CDR2 is FYNNEI. V shed 6 bases, J shed 3 bases, and the junction held 6 bases outside the gene matches.

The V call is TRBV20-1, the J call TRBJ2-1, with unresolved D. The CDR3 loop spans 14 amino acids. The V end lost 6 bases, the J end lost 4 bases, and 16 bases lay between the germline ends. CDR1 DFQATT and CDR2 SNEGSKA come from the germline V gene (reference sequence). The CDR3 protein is CSATAFEGYNEQFF. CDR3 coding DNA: TGCAGTGCCACGGCTTTTGAAGGATACAATGAGCAGTTCTTC.

This CDR3 reads CASSEGQGRTGELFF. The CDR3 nucleotides are TGTGCCAGCAGCGAGGGACAGGGGCGGACCGGGGAGCTGTTTTTT. This chain connects TRBV9 to TRBJ2-2, with 10 bases fitting TRBD1. The length of the CDR3 is 15 residues. Germline lookup yields CDR1 SGDLS and CDR2 YYNGEE. Trimming removed 3 bases from V and 5 bases from J; junction bases left unmatched: 4.

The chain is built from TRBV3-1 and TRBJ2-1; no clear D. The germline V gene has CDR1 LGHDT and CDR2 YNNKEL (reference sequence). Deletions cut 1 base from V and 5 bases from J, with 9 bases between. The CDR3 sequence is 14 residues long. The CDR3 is CASSQGAVNNEQFF. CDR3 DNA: TGTGCCAGCAGCCAAGGGGCAGTCAACAATGAGCAGTTCTTC.

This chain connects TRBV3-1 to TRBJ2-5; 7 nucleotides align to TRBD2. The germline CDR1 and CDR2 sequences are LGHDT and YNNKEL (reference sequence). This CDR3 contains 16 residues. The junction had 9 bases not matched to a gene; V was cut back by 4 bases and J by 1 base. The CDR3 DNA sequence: TGTGCCAGCAGCCTAAGAGGAGCGGGAACCCAAGAGACCCAGTACTTC. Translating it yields CASSLRGAGTQETQYF.

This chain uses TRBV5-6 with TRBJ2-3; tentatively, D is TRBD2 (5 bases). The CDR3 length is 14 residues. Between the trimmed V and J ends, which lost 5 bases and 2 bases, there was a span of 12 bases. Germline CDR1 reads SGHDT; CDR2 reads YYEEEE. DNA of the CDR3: TGTGCCAGCAGGACGCGGGTTCACACAGATACGCAGTATTTT. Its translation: CASRTRVHTDTQYF.

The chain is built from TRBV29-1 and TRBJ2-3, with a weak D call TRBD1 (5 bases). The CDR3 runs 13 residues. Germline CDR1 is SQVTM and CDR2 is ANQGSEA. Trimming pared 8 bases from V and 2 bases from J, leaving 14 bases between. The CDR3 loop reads CSSRLRVTDTQYF. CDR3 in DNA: TGCAGCTCCAGGCTCAGGGTCACAGATACGCAGTATTTT.

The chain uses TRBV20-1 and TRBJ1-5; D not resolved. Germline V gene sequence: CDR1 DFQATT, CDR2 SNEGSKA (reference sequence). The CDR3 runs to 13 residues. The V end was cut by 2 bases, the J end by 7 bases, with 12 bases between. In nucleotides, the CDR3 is TGCAGTGCTAGAACGGTGGGGAGCCAGCCCCAGCATTTT. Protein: CSARTVGSQPQHF.

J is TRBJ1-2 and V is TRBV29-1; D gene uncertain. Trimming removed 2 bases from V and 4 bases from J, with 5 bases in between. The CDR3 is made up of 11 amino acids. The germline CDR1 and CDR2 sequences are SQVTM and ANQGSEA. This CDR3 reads CSVELAYGYTF. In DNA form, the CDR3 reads TGCAGCGTTGAACTAGCCTATGGCTACACCTTC.

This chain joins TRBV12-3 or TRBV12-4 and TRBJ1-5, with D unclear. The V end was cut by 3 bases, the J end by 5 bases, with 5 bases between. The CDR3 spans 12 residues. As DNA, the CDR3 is TGTGCCAGCAGTTTTCGGGATCAGCCCCAGCATTTT. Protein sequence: CASSFRDQPQHF.

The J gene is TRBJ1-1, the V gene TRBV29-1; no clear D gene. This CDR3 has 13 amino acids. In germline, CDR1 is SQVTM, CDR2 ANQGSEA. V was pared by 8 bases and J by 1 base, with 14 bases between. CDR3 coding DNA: TGCAGCTCTCGGCCCCCCGGGAACACTGAAGCTTTCTTT. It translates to CSSRPPGNTEAFF.

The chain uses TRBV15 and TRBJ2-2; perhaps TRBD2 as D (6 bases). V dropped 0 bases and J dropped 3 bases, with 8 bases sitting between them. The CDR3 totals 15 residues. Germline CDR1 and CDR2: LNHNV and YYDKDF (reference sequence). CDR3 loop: CATSREGGYTGELFF. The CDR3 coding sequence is TGTGCCACCAGCAGAGAGGGGGGATACACCGGGGAGCTGTTTTTT.

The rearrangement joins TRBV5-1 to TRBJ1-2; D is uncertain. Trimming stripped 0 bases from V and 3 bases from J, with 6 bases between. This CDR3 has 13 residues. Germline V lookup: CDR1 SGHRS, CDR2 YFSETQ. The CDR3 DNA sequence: TGCGCCAGCAGCTTGGGGACGGACTATGGCTACACCTTC. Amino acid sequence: CASSLGTDYGYTF.

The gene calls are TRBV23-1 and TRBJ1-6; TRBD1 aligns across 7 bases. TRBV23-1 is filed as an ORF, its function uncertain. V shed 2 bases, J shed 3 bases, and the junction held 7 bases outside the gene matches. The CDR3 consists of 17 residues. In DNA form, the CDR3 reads TGCGCCAGCAGTCAAAACAGGGGTTGCCACTATAATTCACCCCTCCACTTT. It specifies CASSQNRGCHYNSPLHF.

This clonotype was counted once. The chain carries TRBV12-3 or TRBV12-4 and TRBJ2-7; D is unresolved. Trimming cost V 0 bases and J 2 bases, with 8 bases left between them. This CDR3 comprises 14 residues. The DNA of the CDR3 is TGTGCCAGCAGTTTAGCGGGCAGAACCTACGAGCAGTACGTC. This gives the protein CASSLAGRTYEQYV.

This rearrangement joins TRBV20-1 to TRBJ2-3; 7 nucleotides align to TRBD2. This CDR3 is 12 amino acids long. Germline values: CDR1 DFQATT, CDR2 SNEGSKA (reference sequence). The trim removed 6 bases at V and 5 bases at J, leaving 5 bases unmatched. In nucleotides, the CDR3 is TGCAGTGCCCTATGGGGGGGAGATACGCAGTATTTT. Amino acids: CSALWGGDTQYF.

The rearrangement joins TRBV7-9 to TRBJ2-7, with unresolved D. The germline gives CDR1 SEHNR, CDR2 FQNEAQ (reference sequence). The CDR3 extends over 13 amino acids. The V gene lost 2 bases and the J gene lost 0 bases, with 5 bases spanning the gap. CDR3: CASSLTASYEQYV. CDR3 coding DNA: TGTGCCAGCAGCTTAACAGCCTCCTACGAGCAGTACGTC.

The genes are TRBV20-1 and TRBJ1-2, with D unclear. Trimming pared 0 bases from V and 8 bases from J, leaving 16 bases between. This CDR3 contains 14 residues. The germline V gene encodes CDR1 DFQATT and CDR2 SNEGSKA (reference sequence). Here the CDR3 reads CSARDYRALGGYTF. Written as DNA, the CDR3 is TGCAGTGCTAGAGATTATCGGGCGTTGGGCGGCTACACCTTC.

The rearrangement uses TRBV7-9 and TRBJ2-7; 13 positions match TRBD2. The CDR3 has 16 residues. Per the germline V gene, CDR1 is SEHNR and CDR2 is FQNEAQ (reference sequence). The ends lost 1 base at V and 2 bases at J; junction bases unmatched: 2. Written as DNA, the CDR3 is TGTGCCAGCAGCTTAGGCGGGACTAGCGGGACCTACGAGCAGTACGTC. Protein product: CASSLGGTSGTYEQYV.

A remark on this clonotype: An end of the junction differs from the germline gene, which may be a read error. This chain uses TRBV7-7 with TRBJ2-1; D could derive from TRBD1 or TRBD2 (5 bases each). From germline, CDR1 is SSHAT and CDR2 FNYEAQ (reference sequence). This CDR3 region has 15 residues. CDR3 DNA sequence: TGTGCTAGCAGCCCGGGGACCGCAGGGTGGGCTGAGCAGTTCTTC. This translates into CASSPGTAGWAEQFF. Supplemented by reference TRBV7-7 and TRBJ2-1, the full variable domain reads GAGVSQSPRYKVTKRGQDVTLRCDPISSHATLYWYQQALGQGPEFLTYFNYEAQPDKSGLPSDRFSAERPEGSISTLTIQRTEQRDSAMYRCASSPGTAGWAEQFFGPGTRLTVL.

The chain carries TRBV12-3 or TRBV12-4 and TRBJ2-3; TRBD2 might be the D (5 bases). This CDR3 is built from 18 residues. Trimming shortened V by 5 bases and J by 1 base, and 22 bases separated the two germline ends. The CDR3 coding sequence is TGTGCCAGCAGTGCCCCGCGACGAGGTGGAGGAGGCACAGATACGCAGTATTTT. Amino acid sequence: CASSAPRRGGGGTDTQYF.

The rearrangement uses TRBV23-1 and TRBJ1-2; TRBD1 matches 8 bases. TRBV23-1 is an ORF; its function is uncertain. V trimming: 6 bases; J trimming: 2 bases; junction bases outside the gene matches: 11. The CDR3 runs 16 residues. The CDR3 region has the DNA TGCGCCAGCAGCTCCTTAGCGGACAGGGAAAACTATGGCTACACCTTC. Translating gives CASSSLADRENYGYTF.

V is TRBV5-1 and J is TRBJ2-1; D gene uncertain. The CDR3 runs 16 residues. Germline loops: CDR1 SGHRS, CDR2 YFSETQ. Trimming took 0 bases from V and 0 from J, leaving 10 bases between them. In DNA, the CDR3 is TGCGCCAGCAGCTTGGCCGAGACGAGCTCCTACAATGAGCAGTTCTTC. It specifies CASSLAETSSYNEQFF.

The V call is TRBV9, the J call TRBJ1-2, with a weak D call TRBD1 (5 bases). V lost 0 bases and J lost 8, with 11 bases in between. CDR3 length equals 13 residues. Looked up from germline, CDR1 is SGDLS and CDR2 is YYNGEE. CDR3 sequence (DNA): TGTGCCAGCAGCGTAGACAGGAATAACGGCTACACCTTC. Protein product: CASSVDRNNGYTF.

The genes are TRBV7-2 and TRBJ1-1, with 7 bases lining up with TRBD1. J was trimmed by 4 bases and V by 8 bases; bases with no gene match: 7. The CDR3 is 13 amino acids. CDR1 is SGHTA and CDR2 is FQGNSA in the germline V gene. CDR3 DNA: TGTGCCAGCGGAGAGGGGGCGAGCACTGAAGCTTTCTTT. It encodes CASGEGASTEAFF.